This T cell receptor (beta chain) was sequenced in a study of CD8+ T cells in alopecia areata. In the study overall: Each of the treated patients was given oral tofacitinib, 5 to 10 mg twice daily, for moderate-to-severe alopecia areata. Among treated patients, severity was scored by affected scalp area percentage.

Documented treatment: oral pan-JAK inhibitor, 5-10 mg twice daily. After isolation, RNA underwent reverse transcription to generate cDNA as the sequencing template. The repertoire was sequenced with immunoSEQ multiplex PCR; TCRdb's copy has only in-frame clones and lacks some. Here the sample spans 160,000 or so clones, approximately 65% being singletons. The CDR3 contains 15 residues. Trimming took 3 bases from V and 4 from J, leaving 13 bases between them. Germline CDR1 is PRHDT and CDR2 is FYEKMQ (reference sequence). In the case of this clone: What it binds is unknown.

General observations from the study: Numerous clones, expanded in lesions, remained in scalp and blood during tofacitinib. On tofacitinib, scalp clonality and expanded CD8+ clones among top 100 fell significantly.

The source material was CD4+ T cells sorted from blood, sampled at week 4, from a patient treated with tofacitinib. The origin of this receptor is a human donor with alopecia areata. The J gene is TRBJ2-1, the V gene TRBV13, with D possibly matching TRBD2 (7 bases). The CDR3 coding sequence is TGTGCCAGCAGCTTGTCGGGGGGCCTATACAATGAGCAGTTCTTC. Its protein is CASSLSGGLYNEQFF.